Presented here are 30 T cell receptor beta chains from one specimen sequenced in a study of beta chain features in type 1 diabetes. Study results and limitations: Type 1 diabetes patients had moderately but significantly shorter TCRB CDR3s in all four CD4+ subsets.

Sequenced material consisted of expressed TCRB transcripts (all of the isolated RNA was reverse transcribed). Generated by immunoSEQ multiplex PCR, the TCRdb table keeps only in-frame clones and is missing some. The data show tens of thousands of clones, roughly 39% seen once. These receptors are not linked to any known antigen. The specimen sequenced was Tregs from blood. The receptor source for this set is a young man with type 1 diabetes.

Only a few counts were recorded for this clone. The J gene is TRBJ2-1, the V gene TRBV12-5; 8 nucleotides line up with TRBD1. Germline V CDR1 and CDR2: LGHNT, FRNRAP. V trimming: 3 bases; J trimming: 6 bases; junction bases outside the gene matches: 1. The CDR3 is 13 amino acids. CDR3 sequence reads: CASGFGQGNEQFF. CDR3 coding DNA: TGTGCTAGTGGTTTCGGACAGGGCAATGAGCAGTTCTTC.

This clone appeared a few times. V is TRBV7-2 and J is TRBJ2-3; TRBD2 aligns across 13 bases. This CDR3 region has 15 residues. Per germline, CDR1 SGHTA and CDR2 FQGNSA. After removal of 4 bases from V and 8 bases from J, the junction contained 6 bases not matched to a gene. CDR3 region: CASSSTSGRGGTQYF. CDR3 bases: TGTGCCAGCAGCTCAACTAGCGGGAGGGGGGGTACGCAGTATTTT.

This clone came up a few times. The gene calls are TRBV28 and TRBJ2-3; 8 positions match TRBD2. This CDR3 spans 14 amino acids. From germline, CDR1 is MDHEN and CDR2 SYDVKM. J gave up 5 bases and V 5 bases, and 6 bases lay outside the gene matches. This CDR3 reads CASSTPGTRDTQYF. The CDR3 nucleotides read TGTGCCAGCAGTACTCCCGGGACTAGAGATACGCAGTATTTT.

This clone has a handful of counts. V usage is TRBV28 and J usage is TRBJ1-2, with TRBD1 as a possible D gene (6 bases). The CDR3 has 14 amino acids. The germline V and J ends were trimmed by 5 bases and 4 bases, with 14 bases remaining between them. Looked up from germline, CDR1 is MDHEN and CDR2 is SYDVKM. The CDR3 sequence is CASSLFQGGYGYTF. DNA for the CDR3: TGTGCCAGCAGTCTTTTCCAAGGGGGCTATGGCTACACCTTC.

V gene TRBV7-9 combines with J gene TRBJ1-1; the match to TRBD1 covers 8 bases. This CDR3 contains 14 residues. Trimming took 3 bases from V and 1 from J; bases not matched to a gene: 1. The germline CDR1 and CDR2 sequences are SEHNR and FQNEAQ (reference sequence). The CDR3 loop reads CASSFGTGNTEAFF. Here the CDR3 DNA reads TGTGCCAGCAGCTTTGGGACAGGGAACACTGAAGCTTTCTTT.

This clone appeared a few times. V usage is TRBV7-9 and J usage is TRBJ2-3, with TRBD2 matching 12 bases. The V and J ends lost 4 bases and 0 bases, in that order; junction bases with no gene match: 8. The CDR3 totals 18 residues. CDR1 and CDR2 from the germline V gene are SEHNR and FQNEAQ (reference sequence). The CDR3 DNA reads TGTGCCAGCAGCTCGGACGGGACTAGCGGGCCCAGCACAGATACGCAGTATTTT. This encodes CASSSDGTSGPSTDTQYF.

The chain uses TRBV4-1 and TRBJ2-7, with D perhaps TRBD1 (5 bases). CDR3 length equals 15 residues. Germline V lookup: CDR1 MGHRA, CDR2 YSYEKL. Trimming removed 0 bases at V and 1 base at J, with 10 bases between. Here the CDR3 DNA reads TGCGCCAGCAGCCAAGAAAGGACACCATCCTACGAGCAGTACTTC. Encoded protein: CASSQERTPSYEQYF.

This chain connects TRBV4-3 to TRBJ1-3; 9 bases map to TRBD1. CDR1 LGHNA and CDR2 YSLEER come from the germline V gene. Trimming cost V 0 bases and J 8 bases; bases outside gene matches: 5. The length of the CDR3 is 15 residues. CDR3: CASSQEKGQGHTIYF. CDR3 DNA: TGCGCCAGCAGCCAAGAGAAGGGACAGGGTCACACCATATATTTT.

CDR3 in DNA: TGTGCCAGCAGTTTAAGTGGACTAGCGGCGCGCTCCGAGCAGTACTTC. The encoded protein is CASSLSGLAARSEQYF. V usage is TRBV28 and J usage is TRBJ2-7, with 10 bases identical to TRBD2. The V and J ends lost 2 bases and 6 bases, in that order; junction bases with no gene match: 10. The germline V gene encodes CDR1 MDHEN and CDR2 SYDVKM. The CDR3 runs to 16 residues.

The rearrangement uses TRBV6-1 and TRBJ2-5; 7 bases line up with TRBD2. The CDR3 spans 13 residues. V was pared by 11 bases and J by 4 bases, with 10 bases of the junction left unmatched. The germline CDR1 and CDR2 sequences are MNHNS and SASEGT. DNA for the CDR3: TGTGCCTCTTCCCGGGGAGGGCTAGAGACCCAGTACTTC. It translates to CASSRGGLETQYF.

About this clone: The junction shows a germline mismatch at one end, possibly a read error. This rearrangement joins TRBV19 to TRBJ2-2, with D possibly TRBD2 on 5 matching bases. Germline CDR1 is LNHDA and CDR2 is SQIVND (reference sequence). This CDR3 has 14 amino acids. The chain's CDR3 is CASTRRGNNGELFF. For the CDR3, the DNA is TGTGCCAGTACCCGACGGGGAAACAACGGGGAGCTGTTTTTT.

Here the CDR3 DNA reads TGTGCCAGCATGAGGGATCCCGGGACAGAAGATGGCTACACCTTC. Encoded protein: CASMRDPGTEDGYTF. The V call is TRBV6-1, the J call TRBJ1-2; 7 bases agree with TRBD1. V was pared by 7 bases and J by 6 bases, with 14 bases of the junction left unmatched. CDR3 size: 15 residues. Germline CDR1 is MNHNS and CDR2 is SASEGT.

The chain carries TRBV30 and TRBJ2-1; TRBD1 agrees at 7 bases. The V gene end was trimmed by 2 bases and the J gene end by 6 bases; junction bases not matched to a gene: 7. The CDR3 spans 14 residues. CDR1 is GTSNPN, CDR2 SVGIG, per germline (reference sequence). CDR3 nucleotide sequence: TGTGCCTGGAGTACGCAAGCAGGGGGCAATGAGCAGTTCTTC. Translation: CAWSTQAGGNEQFF.

On this clone: Its ends do not fully match the called genes, so a read error is possible. The chain is built from TRBV27 and TRBJ2-2, with 8 bases fitting TRBD1. This CDR3 contains 15 residues. From germline, CDR1 is MNHEY and CDR2 SMNVEV (reference sequence). CDR3 bases: TGTGTCAGCAGACTACAGGGGGCGAACACCGGGGAGCTGTTTTTT. Translated, it gives CVSRLQGANTGELFF.

This clone was detected only a few times. The chain joins TRBV29-1 to TRBJ2-3; 9 bases fit TRBD2. The trim removed 1 base at V and 1 base at J, leaving 3 bases unmatched. In germline, CDR1 is SQVTM, CDR2 ANQGSEA. The CDR3 totals 15 residues. The CDR3 reads CSVEGASGGTDTQYF. Here the CDR3 DNA reads TGCAGCGTTGAAGGGGCTAGCGGGGGCACAGATACGCAGTATTTT.

This clone was observed a handful of times. V gene TRBV5-1 combines with J gene TRBJ2-3; tentatively, D is TRBD2 (5 bases). This CDR3 has 13 amino acids. The germline V gene has CDR1 SGHRS and CDR2 YFSETQ. V was clipped by 4 bases and J by 6 bases, with 12 bases between them. This CDR3 reads CASSAEVLDTQYF. In nucleotides, the CDR3 is TGCGCCAGCAGCGCGGAGGTTCTCGATACGCAGTATTTT.

V gene TRBV19 combines with J gene TRBJ2-1; TRBD2 matches 8 bases. CDR3 length equals 17 residues. The germline V gene encodes CDR1 LNHDA and CDR2 SQIVND (reference sequence). V lost 1 base and J lost 9; bases outside the gene matches: 14. DNA of the CDR3: TGTGCCAGTAGTATAGGATGGGCGGGAGGACGGTTGACTGAGCAGTTCTTC. Residues: CASSIGWAGGRLTEQFF.

This clone was counted only a few times. The chain carries TRBV6-5 and TRBJ2-1, with D hard to call. V gave up 6 bases and J gave up 1 base, with 7 bases separating them. CDR1 and CDR2 (germline): MNHEY, SVGAGI. This CDR3 contains 13 residues. CDR3 in DNA: TGTGCCAGCAGGAGGTTGTCCTACAATGAGCAGTTCTTC. Amino acid sequence: CASRRLSYNEQFF.

This chain joins TRBV7-3 and TRBJ2-1; 7 bases fit TRBD2. Germline lookup yields CDR1 SGHTA and CDR2 FQGTGA. The CDR3 has 16 residues. V was clipped by 2 bases and J by 8 bases; unmatched bases: 12. CDR3 nucleotide sequence: TGTGCCAGCAGCTTATCGCCGGGGAGGGGTGGGGATGAGCAGTTCTTC. This codes for CASSLSPGRGGDEQFF.

The V and J genes are TRBV6-5 and TRBJ2-5; D possibly corresponds to TRBD1 (5 bases). From germline, CDR1 is MNHEY and CDR2 SVGAGI. The CDR3 spans 15 residues. The V gene lost 4 bases and the J gene lost 1 base, with 13 bases spanning the gap. The CDR3 DNA is TGTGCCAGCAGTTGGGGAAGACAGCCCCAAGAGACCCAGTACTTC. It is translated as CASSWGRQPQETQYF.

V and J are TRBV7-9 and TRBJ1-1, with D possibly matching TRBD1 (5 bases). CDR3 length: 15 residues. Deletions cut 2 bases from V and 2 bases from J, with 12 bases between. Germline V CDR1 and CDR2: SEHNR, FQNEAQ (reference sequence). DNA for the CDR3: TGTGCCAGCAGCTTACCGAATCAGGGTAACACTGAAGCTTTCTTT. Protein sequence: CASSLPNQGNTEAFF.

This chain links TRBV27 with TRBJ1-1; D not certain. The CDR3 runs 14 residues. Deletions cut 2 bases from V and 4 bases from J, with 11 bases between. Germline loops: CDR1 MNHEY, CDR2 SMNVEV (reference sequence). This CDR3 is CASSLMGGVTEAFF. The CDR3 coding sequence is TGTGCCAGCAGTTTAATGGGAGGTGTCACTGAAGCTTTCTTT.

This clone has only a few counts. The rearrangement links TRBV28 to TRBJ2-1; 9 bases map to TRBD2. This CDR3 spans 17 amino acids. Germline assignment: CDR1 MDHEN and CDR2 SYDVKM. With V trimmed by 8 bases and J by 0 bases, 11 bases remained unmatched. As DNA, the CDR3 is TGTGCCAGCCTTTCCTTTGATAGCGGGAGCTCCTACAATGAGCAGTTCTTC. Protein product: CASLSFDSGSSYNEQFF.

V usage is TRBV5-1 and J usage is TRBJ2-7; TRBD2 matches at 10 bases. The ends lost 3 bases at V and 3 bases at J; junction bases unmatched: 9. The CDR3 is 16 residues long. CDR1 and CDR2 from the germline V gene are SGHRS and YFSETQ. The CDR3 nucleotides are TGCGCCAGCAGCTCGGGACGGACTAGCGGAATCTACGAGCAGTACTTC. Translation gives CASSSGRTSGIYEQYF.

In this sample, this clone turned up a few times. V and J are TRBV7-2 and TRBJ2-3; 15 bases match TRBD2. Germline CDR1 is SGHTA and CDR2 is FQGNSA. Trimming removed 5 bases from V and 4 bases from J; junction bases left unmatched: 10. The CDR3 extends over 18 amino acids. CDR3 sequence reads: CASSRGPGTSGRPDTQYF. The CDR3 bases are TGTGCCAGCAGCCGAGGGCCCGGGACTAGCGGGAGGCCAGATACGCAGTATTTT.

This clone was detected many times. V gene TRBV10-3 combines with J gene TRBJ1-2; TRBD1 might be the D (5 bases). The V gene's germline CDR1 is ENHRY and CDR2 SYGVKD. The CDR3 is 13 residues long. V dropped 6 bases and J dropped 6 bases, with 14 bases sitting between them. In DNA form, the CDR3 reads TGTGCCATCAGATCAGGGTTCCTGGATGGCTACACCTTC. Protein product: CAIRSGFLDGYTF.

Remarks on this clone: In this CDR3 the conserved last residue, phenylalanine or tryptophan, is missing, so a read error is likely. This chain joins TRBV28 and TRBJ2-2; D remains unclear. CDR1 and CDR2 from the germline V gene are MDHEN and SYDVKM. The CDR3 is 14 amino acids. The CDR3 loop reads CASRIHENNGELFS. The CDR3 nucleotides read TGTGCCAGCAGAATCCACGAAAACAACGGGGAGCTGTTTTCT.

The gene calls are TRBV2 and TRBJ2-3; perhaps TRBD2 as D (5 bases). This CDR3 has 16 residues. The germline CDR1 and CDR2 sequences are SNHLY and FYNNEI. Between the trimmed V and J ends, which lost 10 bases and 6 bases, there was a span of 26 bases. The CDR3, as DNA: TGTGCCACTACACCCCTAGCCAGATCGAAACGGGATACGCAGTATTTT. It translates to CATTPLARSKRDTQYF.

The J gene is TRBJ1-1, the V gene TRBV4-3; TRBD1 aligns across 10 bases. Trimming took 1 base from V and 5 from J; bases not matched to a gene: 13. CDR1 is LGHNA and CDR2 is YSLEER in the germline V gene. This CDR3 is built from 18 residues. CDR3 coding DNA: TGCGCCAGCAGCCAAGCGCGTCCGGGACAGGGGTTTTGGACTGAAGCTTTCTTT. This encodes CASSQARPGQGFWTEAFF.

This clone was seen a few times. The chain combines TRBV5-1 with TRBJ2-7; 11 nucleotides align to TRBD1. V gave up 4 bases and J gave up 5 bases; unmatched junction bases: 5. CDR3 length: 14 amino acids. Germline V lookup: CDR1 SGHRS, CDR2 YFSETQ. CDR3 in amino acids: CASSPGQGGDEQYF. The CDR3 DNA reads TGCGCCAGCAGCCCGGGACAGGGGGGTGACGAGCAGTACTTC.